Only a few counts were recorded for the clone carrying this T cell receptor (beta chain). Its cognate antigen is unknown. The protocol was immunoSEQ multiplex PCR, while the TCRdb copy is restricted to in-frame clones and leaves out a portion. The profile shows roughly 5,000 clones, roughly 91% of them singletons. Recipients were bled about 28 days pretransplant and at posttransplant days 30, 100, 180. This specimen comes from a study of T cell clonotyping in hematopoietic cell transplantation. Study-wide points: Graft donor and pretransplant recipient Inverse Simpson Index values predicted broader posttransplant TCR diversity.

This CDR3 contains 14 residues. Germline V gene lookup returns CDR1 SGDLS and CDR2 YYNGEE. V lost 4 bases to trimming and J lost 3 bases; unmatched junction nucleotides: 3. The rearrangement links TRBV9 to TRBJ2-2; 7 bases match TRBD1. Sequencing was performed on peripheral blood mononuclear cells, taken 100 days after allogeneic stem cell transplant. The sequence derives from a male patient aged 70 to 80 who had an allogeneic stem cell transplant from an unrelated donor, so T cells may come from the graft donor. Some clones in this sample may be carry-over from other donors' samples. Here the CDR3 DNA reads TGTGCCAGCAGCCAACAGGGGTACACCGGGGAGCTGTTTTTT. It codes for CASSQQGYTGELFF.